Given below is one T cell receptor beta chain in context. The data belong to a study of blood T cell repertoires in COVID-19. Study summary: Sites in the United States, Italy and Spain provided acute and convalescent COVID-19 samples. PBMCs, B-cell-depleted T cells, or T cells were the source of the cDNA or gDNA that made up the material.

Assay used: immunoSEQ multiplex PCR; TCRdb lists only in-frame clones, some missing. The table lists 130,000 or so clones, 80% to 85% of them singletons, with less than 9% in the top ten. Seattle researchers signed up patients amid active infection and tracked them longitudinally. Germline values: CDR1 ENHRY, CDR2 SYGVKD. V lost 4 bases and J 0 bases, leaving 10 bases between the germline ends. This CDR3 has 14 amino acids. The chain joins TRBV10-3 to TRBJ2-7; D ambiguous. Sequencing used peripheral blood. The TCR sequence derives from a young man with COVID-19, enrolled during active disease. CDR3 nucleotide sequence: TGTGCCATCAGTGTTGCCCGGAGCTCCTACGAGCAGTACTTC. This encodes CAISVARSSYEQYF.